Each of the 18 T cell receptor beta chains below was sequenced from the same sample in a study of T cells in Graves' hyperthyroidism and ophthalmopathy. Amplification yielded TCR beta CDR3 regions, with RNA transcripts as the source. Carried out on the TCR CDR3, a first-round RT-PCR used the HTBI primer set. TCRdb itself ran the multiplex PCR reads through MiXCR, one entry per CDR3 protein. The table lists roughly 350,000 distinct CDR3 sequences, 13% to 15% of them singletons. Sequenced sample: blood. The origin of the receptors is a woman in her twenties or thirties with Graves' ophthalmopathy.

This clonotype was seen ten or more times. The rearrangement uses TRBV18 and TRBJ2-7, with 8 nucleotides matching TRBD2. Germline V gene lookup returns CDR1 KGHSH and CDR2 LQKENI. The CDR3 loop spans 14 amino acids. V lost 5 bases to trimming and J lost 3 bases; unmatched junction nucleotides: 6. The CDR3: CASSGAGLDYEQYF. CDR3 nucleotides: TGTGCCAGCTCAGGGGCGGGACTAGACTACGAGCAGTACTTC.

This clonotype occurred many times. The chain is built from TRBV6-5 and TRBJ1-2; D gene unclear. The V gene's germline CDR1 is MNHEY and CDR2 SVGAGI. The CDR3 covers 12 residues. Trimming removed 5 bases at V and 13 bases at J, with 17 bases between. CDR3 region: CASSPGPPSVTF. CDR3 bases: TGTGCCAGCAGTCCGGGCCCGCCTTCTGTCACCTTC.

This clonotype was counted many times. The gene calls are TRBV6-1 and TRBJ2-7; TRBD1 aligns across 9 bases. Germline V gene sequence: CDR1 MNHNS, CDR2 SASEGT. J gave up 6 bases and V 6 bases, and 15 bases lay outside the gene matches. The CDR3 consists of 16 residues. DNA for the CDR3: TGTGCCAGCAGGACAACACAGGGGGCGCGGGATTCCGAGCAGTACTTC. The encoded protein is CASRTTQGARDSEQYF.

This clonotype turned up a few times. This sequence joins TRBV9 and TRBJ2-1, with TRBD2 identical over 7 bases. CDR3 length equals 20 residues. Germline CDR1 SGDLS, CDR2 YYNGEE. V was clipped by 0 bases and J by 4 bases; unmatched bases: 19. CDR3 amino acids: CASSVADPAGSFGSYNEQFF. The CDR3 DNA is TGTGCCAGCAGCGTAGCTGATCCAGCGGGGTCCTTTGGGTCGTACAATGAGCAGTTCTTC.

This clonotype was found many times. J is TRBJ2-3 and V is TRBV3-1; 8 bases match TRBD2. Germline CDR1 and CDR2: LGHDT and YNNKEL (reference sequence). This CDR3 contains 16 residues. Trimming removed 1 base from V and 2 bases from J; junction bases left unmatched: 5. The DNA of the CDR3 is TGTGCCAGCAGCCAAGTGGTAGCGGGACTCACAGATACGCAGTATTTT. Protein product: CASSQVVAGLTDTQYF.

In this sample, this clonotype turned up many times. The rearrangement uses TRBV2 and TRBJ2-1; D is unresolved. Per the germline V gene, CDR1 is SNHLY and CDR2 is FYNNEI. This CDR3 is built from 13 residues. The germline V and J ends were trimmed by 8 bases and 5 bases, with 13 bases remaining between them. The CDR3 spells CASQRLTNNEQFF. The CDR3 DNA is TGTGCCAGCCAACGACTGACCAACAATGAGCAGTTCTTC.

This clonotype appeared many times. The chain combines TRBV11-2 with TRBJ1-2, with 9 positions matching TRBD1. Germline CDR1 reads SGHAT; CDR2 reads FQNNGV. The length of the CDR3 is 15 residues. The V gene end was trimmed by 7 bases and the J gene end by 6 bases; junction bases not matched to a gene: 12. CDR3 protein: CASTITGGAWDGYTF. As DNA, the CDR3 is TGTGCCAGCACAATAACAGGGGGCGCCTGGGATGGCTACACCTTC.

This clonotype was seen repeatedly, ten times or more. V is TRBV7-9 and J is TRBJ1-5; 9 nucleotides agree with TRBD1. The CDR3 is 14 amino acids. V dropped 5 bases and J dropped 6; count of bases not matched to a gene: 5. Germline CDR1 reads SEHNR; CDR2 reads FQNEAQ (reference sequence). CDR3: CASSRTGEGQPQHF. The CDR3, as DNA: TGTGCCAGCAGCCGGACAGGGGAGGGTCAGCCCCAGCATTTT. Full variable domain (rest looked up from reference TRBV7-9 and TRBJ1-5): DTGVSQNPRHKITKRGQNVTFRCDPISEHNRLYWYRQTLGQGPEFLTYFQNEAQLEKSRLLSDRFSAERPKGSFSTLEIQRTEQGDSAMYLCASSRTGEGQPQHFGDGTRLSIL.

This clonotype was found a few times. The CDR3 spells CASSEHTGVTEAFF. In DNA, the CDR3 is TGTGCCAGTAGCGAGCATACAGGGGTCACTGAAGCTTTCTTT. This chain links TRBV19 with TRBJ1-1, with 7 bases lining up with TRBD1. The trim removed 6 bases at V and 4 bases at J, leaving 8 bases unmatched. Per germline, CDR1 LNHDA and CDR2 SQIVND (reference sequence). The CDR3 totals 14 residues.

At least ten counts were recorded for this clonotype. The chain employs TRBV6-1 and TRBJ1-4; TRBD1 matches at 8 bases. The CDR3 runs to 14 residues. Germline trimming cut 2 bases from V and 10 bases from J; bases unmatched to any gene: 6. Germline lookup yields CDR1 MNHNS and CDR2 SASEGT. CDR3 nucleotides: TGTGCCAGCAGTGAACTACAGGGGGGCGGAAAACTGTTTTTT. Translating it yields CASSELQGGGKLFF.

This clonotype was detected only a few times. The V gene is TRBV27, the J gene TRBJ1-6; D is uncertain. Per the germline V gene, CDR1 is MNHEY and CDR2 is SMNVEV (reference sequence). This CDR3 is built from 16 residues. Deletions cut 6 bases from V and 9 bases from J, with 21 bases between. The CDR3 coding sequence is TGTGCCAGCAGCCTCAATGAAAGGGTCGGTAGTTCACCCCTCCACTTT. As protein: CASSLNERVGSSPLHF.

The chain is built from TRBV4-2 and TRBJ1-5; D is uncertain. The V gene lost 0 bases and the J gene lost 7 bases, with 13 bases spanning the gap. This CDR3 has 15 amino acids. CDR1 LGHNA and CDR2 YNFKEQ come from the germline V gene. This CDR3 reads CASSQEWLGNQPQHF. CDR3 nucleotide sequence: TGTGCCAGCAGCCAAGAATGGTTGGGGAACCAGCCCCAGCATTTT.

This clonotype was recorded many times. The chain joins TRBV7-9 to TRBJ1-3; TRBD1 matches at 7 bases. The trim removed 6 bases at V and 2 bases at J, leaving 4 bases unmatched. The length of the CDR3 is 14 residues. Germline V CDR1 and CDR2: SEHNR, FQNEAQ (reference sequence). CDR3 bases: TGTGCCAGCAGTCAGACAGGGCCTGGAAACACCATATATTTT. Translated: CASSQTGPGNTIYF.

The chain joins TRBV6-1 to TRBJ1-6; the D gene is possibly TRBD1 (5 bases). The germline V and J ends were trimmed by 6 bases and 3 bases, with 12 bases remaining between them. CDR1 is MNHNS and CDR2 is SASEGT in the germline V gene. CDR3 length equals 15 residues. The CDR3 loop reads CASRPRDVYNSPLHF. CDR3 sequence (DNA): TGTGCCAGCAGACCGCGGGACGTCTATAATTCACCCCTCCACTTT.

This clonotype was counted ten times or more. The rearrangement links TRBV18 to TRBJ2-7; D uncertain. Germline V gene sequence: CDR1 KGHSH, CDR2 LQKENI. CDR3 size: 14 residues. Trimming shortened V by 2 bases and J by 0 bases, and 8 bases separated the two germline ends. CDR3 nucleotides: TGTGCCAGCTCACCAAGTCCGATCTCCTACGAGCAGTACTTC. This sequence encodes CASSPSPISYEQYF.

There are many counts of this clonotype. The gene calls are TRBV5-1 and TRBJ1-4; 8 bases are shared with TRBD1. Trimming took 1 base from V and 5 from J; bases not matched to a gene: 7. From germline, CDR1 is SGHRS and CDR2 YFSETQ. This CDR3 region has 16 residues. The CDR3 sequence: CASSLYGTGENEKLFF. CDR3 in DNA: TGCGCCAGCAGCTTGTACGGGACAGGAGAAAATGAAAAACTGTTTTTT.

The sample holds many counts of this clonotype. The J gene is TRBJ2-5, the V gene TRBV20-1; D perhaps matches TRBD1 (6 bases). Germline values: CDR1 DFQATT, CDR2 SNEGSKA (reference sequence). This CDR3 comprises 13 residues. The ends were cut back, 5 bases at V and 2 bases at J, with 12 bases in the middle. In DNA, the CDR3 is TGCAGTGCTGAATTTACAGGGCAAGAGACCCAGTACTTC. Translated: CSAEFTGQETQYF.

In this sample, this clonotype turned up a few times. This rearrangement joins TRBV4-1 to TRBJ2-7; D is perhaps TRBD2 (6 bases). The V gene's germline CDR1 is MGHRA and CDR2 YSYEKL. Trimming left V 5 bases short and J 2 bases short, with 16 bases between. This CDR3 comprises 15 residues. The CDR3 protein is CASSSRLGETYEQYF. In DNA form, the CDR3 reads TGCGCCAGCAGCTCAAGACTAGGGGAGACCTACGAGCAGTACTTC.